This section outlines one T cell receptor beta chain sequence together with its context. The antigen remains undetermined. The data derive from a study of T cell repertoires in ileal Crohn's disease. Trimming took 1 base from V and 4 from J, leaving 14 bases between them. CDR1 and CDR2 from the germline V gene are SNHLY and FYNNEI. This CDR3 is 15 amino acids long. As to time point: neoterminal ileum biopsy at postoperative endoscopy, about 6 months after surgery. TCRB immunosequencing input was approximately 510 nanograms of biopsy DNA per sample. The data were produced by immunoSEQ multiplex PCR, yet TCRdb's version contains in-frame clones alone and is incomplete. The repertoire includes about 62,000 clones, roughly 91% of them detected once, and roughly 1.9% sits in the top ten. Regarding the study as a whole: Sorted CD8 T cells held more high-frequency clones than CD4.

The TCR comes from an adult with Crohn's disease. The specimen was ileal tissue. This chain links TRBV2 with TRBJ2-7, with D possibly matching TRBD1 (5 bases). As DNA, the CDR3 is TGTGCCAGCAGTGAAGGTCCAGGGTTCGTTTACGAGCAGTACTTC. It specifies CASSEGPGFVYEQYF.